These T cell receptor beta chains were read from a single sample in a study of T cell changes during pregnancy in multiple sclerosis. Method: immunoSEQ multiplex PCR; TCRdb's copy keeps in-frame clones and lacks some. The sample consists of fewer than 95,000 clones, about 94% of them appearing once. The source was peripheral blood, collected in the third trimester of pregnancy. These receptors were collected from a female donor with multiple sclerosis, enrolled in a pregnancy study. The CDR3 runs from the conserved cysteine through the conserved F or W.

v_gene,j_gene,CDR3aa
TRBV7-2,TRBJ1-1,CASSQVGGLNTEAFF
TRBV29-1,TRBJ2-2,CSVVFSGRAPTGELFF
TRBV28,TRBJ2-3,CASSKASGYTDTQYF
TRBV27,TRBJ2-2,CASTLTPLGLAAERGELFF
TRBV27,TRBJ2-1,CASSLRTSGSTQFF
TRBV28,TRBJ2-1,CASSLSIAGVSYNEQFF
TRBV4-3,TRBJ2-7,CASSQWTGGEYEQYF
TRBV29-1,TRBJ2-7,CSVGLAGSYEQYF
TRBV10-3,TRBJ2-7,CAISDVTSGSEYEQYF
TRBV5-1,TRBJ2-3,CASSLWGFRGPADTQYF
TRBV25-1,TRBJ1-2,CASSWDRGFGYTF
TRBV19,TRBJ2-3,CASSRGTGVLTDTQYF
TRBV19,TRBJ2-6,CASSIEGSSGANVLTF
TRBV5-4,TRBJ2-7,CASSEGTGSYEQYF
TRBV14,TRBJ2-3,CASSQDRTDTQYF
TRBV28,TRBJ1-5,CASSQNSYSNQPQHF
TRBV28,TRBJ2-1,CASSFGPSGSLDEQFF
TRBV9,TRBJ2-2,CASSSRLARNTGELFF
TRBV7-6,TRBJ1-1,CASSLGGGNTEAFF
TRBV4-2,TRBJ2-7,CASSQVDGSPLEQYF
TRBV4-1,TRBJ2-7,CASSLPGGYEQYF
TRBV5-4,TRBJ2-5,CASSPHVTGGLETQYF
TRBV5-1,TRBJ2-3,CASSLGSDKPDTQYF
TRBV5-4,TRBJ1-2,CASSSSRRTGNYGYTF
TRBV6-6,TRBJ2-7,CASSYSAYEQYF
TRBV28,TRBJ2-7,CASSNSGGPTRYEQYF
TRBV5-8,TRBJ1-4,CASLTETGLATNEKLFF
TRBV6-5,TRBJ2-2,CASSDRAHGELFF
TRBV2,TRBJ2-1,CASTSGTYNEQFF
TRBV18,TRBJ2-1,CASSGLAGGVSYNEQFF
TRBV7-9,TRBJ2-5,CASSLEVTTIQETQYF
TRBV18,TRBJ2-5,CASSPPAGGAETQYF
TRBV28,TRBJ1-1,CASSFFERGAFF
TRBV28,TRBJ2-7,CASNALAGGPGNEQYF
TRBV30,TRBJ1-1,CAWIPSWNTEAFF
TRBV15,TRBJ2-3,CATSRDSVTQYF
TRBV5-5,TRBJ2-5,CASGQGAWEAQYF
TRBV27,TRBJ1-4,CASSLGEPRDEKLFF
TRBV23-1,TRBJ2-1,CASSQSSDRVRFF
TRBV7-2,TRBJ2-5,CASSKRAGEETQYF
TRBV10-2,TRBJ1-2,CASSDWSGLDSYGYTF
TRBV9,TRBJ2-3,CASSATSSYTDTQYF
TRBV7-9,TRBJ2-2,CASSLPGQGVVGELFF
TRBV4-1,TRBJ2-1,CASRDATGSSYNEQFF
TRBV6-1,TRBJ2-1,CAMGGLADYNEQFF
TRBV10-3,TRBJ2-1,CAISESLAQDEQFF
TRBV4-3,TRBJ2-1,CASSQEKWAEQFF
TRBV5-4,TRBJ1-4,CASSSRGGEKLFF
TRBV10-3,TRBJ2-1,CAISGLDRDSSYNEQFF
TRBV27,TRBJ2-1,CASSFRRLAGGPREQFF
TRBV29-1,TRBJ1-3,CSVEDWGDSGYTIYF
TRBV4-3,TRBJ2-7,CASSPSLGGGDYEQYF
TRBV5-6,TRBJ2-6,CASSLEGTLSSGANVLTF
TRBV14,TRBJ2-7,CASSRTSGSYEQYF